This T cell receptor beta chain comes out of a study of blood T cells in healthy people across ages. Study-wide results and limits: Calculation of diversity from one million T cells yielded estimates considered to be underestimates.

Trimming left V 0 bases short and J 0 bases short, with 7 bases between. This CDR3 has 15 residues. Germline V CDR1 and CDR2: SGHAT, FQNNGV. A J-beta primer mix and a sample-barcoded 5' primer were used in a second PCR of about 7 to 12 cycles. TCRdb reprocessed the 5' RACE reads via MiXCR and lists one record per CDR3 protein. The table records about 720,000 distinct CDR3 sequences, about 20% of them present only once. In the case of this clonotype: The antigen is not known. A much larger clone lies one base from this, so it may be a read error. This CDR3 fails to terminate in the conserved phenylalanine or tryptophan, so it likely reflects a read error.

This rearrangement joins TRBV11-2 to TRBJ2-3; D remains unclear. The sequence was collected from a man aged 70-80 years in good health. Sequencing input: blood. CDR3: CASSLDRGSTDTQYS. CDR3 DNA: TGTGCCAGCAGCTTAGATCGCGGCAGCACAGATACGCAGTATTCT.